This TCR beta chain emerged from a study of T cell responses to AZD1222 COVID-19 vaccine. Germline CDR1 is MDHEN and CDR2 is SYDVKM. Trimming cost V 6 bases and J 3 bases; bases outside gene matches: 10. The CDR3 is made up of 16 amino acids. The repertoire was sequenced with immunoSEQ multiplex PCR; TCRdb's copy has only in-frame clones and lacks some. The sample lists fewer than 110,000 clones, just over 90% seen once, with about 1.5% in the top ten. This receptor was identified in an adult in good health. Sample: peripheral blood, taken on day 0 of AZD1222 vaccination. The chain recombines TRBV28 with TRBJ1-5; 8 bases match TRBD1. For the CDR3, the DNA is TGTGCCAGCAGCCTGAACCCGACAGGGGACAATCAGCCCCAGCATTTT. Its translation: CASSLNPTGDNQPQHF.